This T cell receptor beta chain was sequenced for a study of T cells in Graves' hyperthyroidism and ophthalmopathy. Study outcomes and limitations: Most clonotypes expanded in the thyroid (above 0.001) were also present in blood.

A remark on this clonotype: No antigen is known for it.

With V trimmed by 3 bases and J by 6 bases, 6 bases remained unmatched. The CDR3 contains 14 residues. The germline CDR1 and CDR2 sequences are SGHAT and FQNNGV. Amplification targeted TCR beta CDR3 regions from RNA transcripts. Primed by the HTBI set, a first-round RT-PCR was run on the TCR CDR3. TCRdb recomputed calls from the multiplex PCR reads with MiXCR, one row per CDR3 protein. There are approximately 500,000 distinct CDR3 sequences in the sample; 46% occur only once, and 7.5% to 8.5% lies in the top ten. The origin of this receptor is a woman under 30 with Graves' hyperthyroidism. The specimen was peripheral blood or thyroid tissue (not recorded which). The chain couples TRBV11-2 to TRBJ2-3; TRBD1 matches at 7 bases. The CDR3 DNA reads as TGTGCCAGCAGCTTGACAGGGAGCAGGGATACGCAGTATTTT. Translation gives CASSLTGSRDTQYF.